This TCR beta chain was retrieved from a study of T cells in Graves' hyperthyroidism and ophthalmopathy. Looked up from germline, CDR1 is SGDLS and CDR2 is YYNGEE. V dropped 0 bases and J dropped 2 bases, with 8 bases sitting between them. The CDR3 totals 14 residues. Amplified TCR beta CDR3 regions derived from RNA transcripts. An initial round of RT-PCR targeting the TCR CDR3 relied on the HTBI primer set. Using its own MiXCR run on the multiplex PCR reads, TCRdb lists one record per CDR3 protein. The data show hundreds of thousands of distinct CDR3 sequences, with about 20% seen just once and 40% to 50% held by the top ten.

V usage is TRBV9 and J usage is TRBJ2-5; D not resolved. This TCR was recovered from a man aged 35 to 55 with Graves' ophthalmopathy. What was sequenced was blood. The CDR3 DNA follows: TGTGCCAGCAGCGTAGCGGCTATACAAGAGACCCAGTACTTC. Its protein product is CASSVAAIQETQYF.